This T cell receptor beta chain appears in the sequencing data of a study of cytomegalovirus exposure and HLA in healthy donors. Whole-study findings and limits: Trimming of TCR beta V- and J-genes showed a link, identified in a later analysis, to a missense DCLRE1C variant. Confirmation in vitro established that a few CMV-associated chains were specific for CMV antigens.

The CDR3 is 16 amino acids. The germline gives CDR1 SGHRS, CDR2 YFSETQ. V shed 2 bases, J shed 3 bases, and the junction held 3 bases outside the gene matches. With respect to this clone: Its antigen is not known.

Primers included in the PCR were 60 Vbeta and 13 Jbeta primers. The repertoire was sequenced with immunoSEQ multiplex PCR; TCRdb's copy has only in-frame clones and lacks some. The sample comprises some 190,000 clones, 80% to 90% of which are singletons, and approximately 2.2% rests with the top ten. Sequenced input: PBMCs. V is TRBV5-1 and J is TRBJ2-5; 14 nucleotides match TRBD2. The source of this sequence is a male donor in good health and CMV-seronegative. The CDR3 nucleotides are TGCGCCAGCAGCTTATTGGGACTAGCGGGAGAAGAGACCCAGTACTTC. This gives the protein CASSLLGLAGEETQYF.